This T cell receptor (beta chain) was identified during a study of beta chain features in type 1 diabetes. The CDR3 runs to 14 residues. Germline values: CDR1 SGHKS, CDR2 YYEKEE (reference sequence). The trim removed 5 bases at V and 8 bases at J, leaving 13 bases unmatched. The authors reverse transcribed all of the isolated RNA, so sequencing captured expressed TCRB transcripts. TCRdb keeps only in-frame clones here, not all; method: immunoSEQ multiplex PCR. The table lists hundreds of thousands of clones, 11% to 15% of them singletons. Sequenced input: naive CD4+ T cells from blood. V gene TRBV5-5 combines with J gene TRBJ2-7; the match to TRBD1 covers 7 bases. This TCR came from a woman aged 40 to 50 in good health. In DNA, the CDR3 is TGTGCCAGCAGGATCCCGGGACAGACTCGGAAGCAGTACTTC. It translates to CASRIPGQTRKQYF. The complete variable domain, with remaining parts taken from reference TRBV5-5 and TRBJ2-7, reads DAGVTQSPTHLIKTRGQQVTLRCSPISGHKSVSWYQQVLGQGPQFIFQYYEKEERGRGNFPDRFSARQFPNYSSELNVNALLLGDSALYLCASRIPGQTRKQYFGPGTRLTVT.